The rows below give T cell receptor beta chains drawn from one sample of a study of T cell clonotyping in hematopoietic cell transplantation. Sequencing was performed with immunoSEQ multiplex PCR; in TCRdb, only in-frame clones are kept and a portion is missing. The sample yields 10,000 or so clones, about four fifths seen once. The specimen was PBMCs, collected 30 days after allogeneic stem cell transplant. The source of these receptors is a female patient between 40 and 50 years old who had an allogeneic stem cell transplant from a related donor, so T cells may come from the graft donor. Some clones in this sample may be carry-over from other donors' samples. CDR3s include the opening cysteine and the closing phenylalanine or tryptophan. D genes are given only for firm matches. Size values are once, few and many counts, or a class for expanded clones, and some rows have none.

abundance,d_gene,j_gene,v_gene,CDR3aa,CDR3nt
.,TRBD1,TRBJ1-2,TRBV7-9,CASQQGSFNYGYTF,TGTGCCAGTCAACAGGGGTCCTTTAACTATGGCTACACCTTC
.,.,TRBJ2-7,TRBV19,CASSRFTSSSYEQYF,TGTGCCAGTAGTAGATTTACCTCAAGCTCCTACGAGCAGTACTTC
.,.,TRBJ1-5,TRBV7-9,CASSFVGEWSNQPQHF,TGTGCCAGCAGCTTTGTGGGGGAATGGAGCAATCAGCCCCAGCATTTT
.,TRBD1,TRBJ2-5,TRBV4-2,CASSLRPGQQETQYF,TGTGCCAGCAGCTTACGACCGGGACAGCAAGAGACCCAGTACTTC
.,.,TRBJ2-1,TRBV30,CAWSAGLAVNEQFF,TGTGCCTGGAGTGCGGGACTGGCGGTCAATGAGCAGTTCTTC
once,.,TRBJ1-1,TRBV11-2,CASSSTLGEAFF,TGTGCCAGCAGCTCGACCCTAGGGGAAGCTTTCTTT
.,.,TRBJ1-1,TRBV20-1,CSAPRGTEAFF,TGCAGTGCACCGAGGGGCACTGAAGCTTTCTTT
few,TRBD2,TRBJ2-7,TRBV5-4,CASSLGAGLAGESYEQYF,TGTGCCAGCAGCTTGGGAGCGGGACTAGCGGGGGAGTCCTACGAGCAGTACTTC
.,TRBD2,TRBJ2-1,TRBV5-6,CASSPAWTSGKRNEQFF,TGTGCCAGCAGCCCAGCTTGGACTAGCGGGAAACGAAATGAGCAGTTCTTC
.,TRBD2,TRBJ2-7,TRBV4-2,CASSLGGSSDEQYF,TGTGCCAGCAGCTTGGGCGGGAGTAGCGACGAGCAGTACTTC
.,TRBD2,TRBJ2-5,TRBV25-1,CASSRTSGRWETQYF,TGTGCCAGCAGTCGGACTAGCGGGAGATGGGAGACCCAGTACTTC
.,.,TRBJ1-2,TRBV19,CASTDRAANYGYTF,TGTGCCAGCACCGACAGAGCGGCTAACTATGGCTACACCTTC
.,.,TRBJ2-6,TRBV5-1,CASSLAAGIPSGANVLTF,TGCGCCAGCAGCTTGGCGGCAGGGATCCCGTCTGGGGCCAACGTCCTGACTTTC
.,.,TRBJ2-3,TRBV27,CASSPRGGRGNTDTQYF,TGTGCCAGCAGTCCCAGGGGTGGGCGGGGCAACACAGATACGCAGTATTTT
.,TRBD2,TRBJ2-7,TRBV19,CASSIARPGGRIEQYF,TGTGCCAGTAGTATAGCCAGACCTGGCGGGAGAATCGAGCAGTACTTC
.,.,TRBJ1-1,TRBV19,CASSWGIMNTEAFF,TGTGCCAGTAGTTGGGGCATCATGAACACTGAAGCTTTCTTT
.,TRBD1,TRBJ1-4,TRBV11-1,CASSPDRGRSTNEKLFF,TGTGCCAGCAGCCCAGACAGGGGGCGGTCAACTAATGAAAAACTGTTTTTT
hyperexpanded,.,TRBJ1-1,TRBV11-3,CASSLMNTEAFF,TGTGCCAGCAGCCTCATGAACACTGAAGCTTTCTTT
.,.,TRBJ1-2,TRBV21-1,CASSKLLGRPTTEGYTF,TGTGCCAGCAGCAAACTCCTGGGGCGGCCTACAACGGAGGGCTACACCTTC
.,.,TRBJ1-4,TRBV19,CASSIDHSANEKLFF,TGTGCCAGTAGTATCGACCATTCGGCCAATGAAAAACTGTTTTTT
.,.,TRBJ2-2,TRBV6-5,CASSQPTSGELFF,TGTGCCAGCAGCCAGCCGACTAGCGGGGAGCTGTTTTTT
once,TRBD2,TRBJ2-1,TRBV19,CASSAATSGSTQSSYNEQFF,TGTGCCAGTAGTGCCGCGACTAGCGGGAGCACCCAAAGCTCCTACAATGAGCAGTTCTTC
.,.,TRBJ1-5,TRBV6-1,CASTDSNQPQHF,TGTGCCAGCACGGACAGCAATCAGCCCCAGCATTTT
once,.,TRBJ1-4,TRBV30,CAWGVAGLDEKLFF,TGTGCCTGGGGTGTAGCAGGGCTGGATGAAAAACTGTTTTTT
.,.,TRBJ1-5,TRBV7-2,CASSLALNQPQHF,TGTGCCAGCAGCTTAGCGCTAAATCAGCCCCAGCATTTT
.,.,TRBJ2-3,TRBV18,CVSSRAPADTQYF,TGTGTCAGCTCCCGTGCCCCCGCAGATACGCAGTATTTT
.,TRBD1,TRBJ1-2,TRBV7-9,CASSLGDRSIGGGYTF,TGTGCCAGCAGCTTAGGGGACAGGAGTATAGGAGGTGGCTACACCTTC
few,TRBD1,TRBJ2-7,TRBV5-8,CASSLGQAPTYEQYF,TGTGCCAGCAGCCTCGGACAGGCGCCAACCTACGAGCAGTACTTC
few,.,TRBJ1-5,TRBV9,CASSAGVSNQPQHF,TGTGCCAGCAGCGCGGGGGTTAGCAATCAGCCCCAGCATTTT
.,.,TRBJ1-4,TRBV5-5,CASSLVGIESEKLFF,TGTGCCAGCAGCTTGGTTGGGATAGAGAGTGAAAAACTGTTTTTT
.,.,TRBJ2-7,TRBV21-1,CASSTRDTLAPYEQYF,TGTGCCAGCAGCACGAGGGACACCCTCGCCCCCTACGAGCAGTACTTC